This T cell receptor (beta chain) comes out of a study of cytomegalovirus exposure and HLA in healthy donors. PCR used 60 Vbeta primers and 13 Jbeta primers. Clones were read by immunoSEQ multiplex PCR, and TCRdb kept only the in-frame ones, dropping some. Among 120,000 to 150,000 clones listed, 65% to 85% were seen once. Study-level findings and limits: Relative to equally common others, HLA-associated TCR beta chains showed greater clonal expansion in a later analysis.

V was pared by 8 bases and J by 2 bases, with 7 bases of the junction left unmatched. Per germline, CDR1 ENHRY and CDR2 SYGVKD. The CDR3 contains 14 residues. Of note for this clone: As yet, its antigen is unknown.

This clonotype was sampled from a woman between 40 and 50 years old in good health and CMV-seropositive. The chain links TRBV10-3 to TRBJ1-1, with TRBD1 matching over 8 bases. The sequenced material came from PBMCs. Here the CDR3 reads CAIRRTGPNTEAFF. CDR3 nucleotide sequence: TGTGCCATCCGACGGACAGGGCCTAACACTGAAGCTTTCTTT.